The clone carrying this TCR beta chain was observed once. V dropped 3 bases and J dropped 3 bases, with 13 bases sitting between them. Per germline, CDR1 SGHKS and CDR2 YYEKEE (reference sequence). The CDR3 is made up of 15 amino acids. While infection was still active, Seattle patients were enrolled and then followed longitudinally. Per the authors' pipeline: Reference gene primer amplification gave estimated nucleated cell counts. The protocol was immunoSEQ multiplex PCR, while the TCRdb copy is restricted to in-frame clones and leaves out a portion. V and J calls and clone size come straight from that table; D and trimming were deduced from the DNA. The sample holds fewer than 200,000 clones, around nine tenths seen once. The entry originates in a study of blood T cell repertoires in COVID-19. Study-level background: Italy, Spain and the United States were the sources of the convalescent and acute COVID-19 samples. The cDNA or gDNA used as material had been derived from T cells, B-cell-depleted T cells, or PBMCs.

The TCR comes from a woman older than 75 with COVID-19, enrolled during active disease. The gene calls are TRBV5-5 and TRBJ2-1; D is perhaps TRBD1 (5 bases). The sample was peripheral blood. As DNA, the CDR3 is TGTGCCAGCAGCTGGGGCTGGGATAGCTACAATGAGCAGTTCTTC. Its translation: CASSWGWDSYNEQFF.